Below, one TCR beta chain is given with its context. The germline CDR1 and CDR2 sequences are KGHSH and LQKENI. The length of the CDR3 is 12 residues. V lost 5 bases and J 5 bases, leaving 7 bases between the germline ends. The source of the sample is a study of CD8+CD57+ T cells in acquired aplastic anemia. The template for TCR beta VDJ and CDR3 sequence profiling was genomic DNA. TCRdb independently ran MiXCR on the reads; one entry per CDR3 protein. The sample comprises roughly 300,000 distinct CDR3 sequences, roughly three fifths of which are singletons, and roughly 8% rests with the top ten. The receptor was derived from a human donor with severe aplastic anemia or a healthy control (not recorded which). The V and J genes are TRBV18 and TRBJ1-5; D unresolved. The specimen sequenced was sorted CD4+, CD8+, or CD8+CD57+ T cells (not recorded which) from PBMCs. CDR3 amino acids: CASSDRYQPQHF. As DNA, the CDR3 is TGTGCCAGCTCAGACCGTTATCAGCCCCAGCATTTT.